These T cell receptor beta chains were read from a single sample in a study of T cells in localized non-small cell lung cancer. Some clones are missing from TCRdb's copy, which holds only in-frame ones; the method was immunoSEQ multiplex PCR. This table has fewer than 25,000 clones, about 89% appearing once. Sample: peripheral blood, taken before any cancer treatment. The receptors come from a male donor at least 60 years old with stage I lung adenocarcinoma. The CDR3 runs from the conserved cysteine through the conserved F or W. The D gene is left open where the match is weak. Clone size is stated in some rows and not others, as once, few, many or a class when expanded.

>NA|17|TRBD1|TRBJ1-5|TRBV27
CASSSWAGQGRNQPQHF
>NA|12|TRBD1|TRBJ2-7|TRBV18
CASSPTGDEQYF
>once|13|NA|TRBJ1-1|TRBV28
CASSLNPATEAFF
>NA|12|TRBD1|TRBJ2-2|TRBV28
CATGQFTGELFF
>NA|16|TRBD1|TRBJ1-1|TRBV5-6
CASSLGGTAVNTEAFF
>NA|16|TRBD1|TRBJ2-7|TRBV6-6
CASSYSPGQGGGEQYF
>once|11|NA|TRBJ2-3|TRBV28
CASSLPDTQYF
>NA|14|NA|TRBJ2-5|TRBV6-1
CASRTGTGSMAQYF
>NA|14|NA|TRBJ2-7|TRBV2
CASSEGAATYEQYF
>NA|14|TRBD1|TRBJ1-2|TRBV6-6
CASRRTGVNYGYTF
>NA|15|NA|TRBJ1-5|TRBV9
CASSRQWGAGQPQHF
>once|14|NA|TRBJ2-4|TRBV28
CASSLGGTKNIQYF
>few|13|TRBD1|TRBJ1-5|TRBV2
CASSATGNQPQHF
>NA|13|NA|TRBJ1-2|TRBV15
CATSRDRGYGYTF
>NA|15|NA|TRBJ2-1|TRBV6-1
CASSERRTLHNEQFF
>NA|15|TRBD1|TRBJ1-1|TRBV5-4
CASSLNRGRISEAFF
>NA|13|NA|TRBJ2-5|TRBV7-9
CASSLGFQETQYF
>once|15|TRBD2|TRBJ2-5|TRBV5-4
CASSSRLAGQETQYF
>NA|15|TRBD1|TRBJ2-7|TRBV7-2
CASSPLRGSPSEQYF
>once|14|TRBD1|TRBJ2-3|TRBV7-7
CASSLGQATDTQYF
>NA|16|TRBD2|TRBJ2-3|TRBV29-1
CSVEALMREGTDTQYF
>NA|16|NA|TRBJ1-1|TRBV6-1
CASSEAPTAPHSGAFF
>NA|16|NA|TRBJ1-4|TRBV5-1
CASSANGREANEKLFF